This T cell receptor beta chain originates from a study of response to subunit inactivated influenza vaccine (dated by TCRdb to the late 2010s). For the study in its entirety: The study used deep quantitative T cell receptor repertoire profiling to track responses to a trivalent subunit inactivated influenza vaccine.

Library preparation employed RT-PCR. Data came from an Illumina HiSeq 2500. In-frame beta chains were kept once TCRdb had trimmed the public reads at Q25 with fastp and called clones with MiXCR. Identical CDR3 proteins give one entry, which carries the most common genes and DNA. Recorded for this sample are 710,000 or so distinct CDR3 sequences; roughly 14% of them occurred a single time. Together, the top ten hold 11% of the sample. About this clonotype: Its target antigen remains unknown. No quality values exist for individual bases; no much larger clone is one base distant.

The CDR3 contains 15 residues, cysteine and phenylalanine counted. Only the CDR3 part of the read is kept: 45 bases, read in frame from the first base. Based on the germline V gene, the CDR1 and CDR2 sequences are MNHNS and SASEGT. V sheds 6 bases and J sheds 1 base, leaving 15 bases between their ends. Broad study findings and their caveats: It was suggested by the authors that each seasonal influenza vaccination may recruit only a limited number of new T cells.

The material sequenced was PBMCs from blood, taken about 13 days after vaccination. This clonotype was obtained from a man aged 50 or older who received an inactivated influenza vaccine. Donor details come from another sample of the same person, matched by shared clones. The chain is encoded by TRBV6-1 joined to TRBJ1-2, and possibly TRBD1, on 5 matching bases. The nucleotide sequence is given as TGTGCCAGCAGCCGTCACGGGGGGATTAACTATGGCTACACCTTC. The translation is CASSRHGGINYGYTF.